This T cell receptor beta chain was sequenced for a study of blood T cell repertoires in COVID-19. Overall study: The study drew acute and convalescent COVID-19 samples from the United States, Italy and Spain. T cells, B-cell-depleted T cells, or PBMCs supplied cDNA or gDNA.

This CDR3 spans 15 amino acids. The J segment lost 4 bases and the V segment lost 0 bases, leaving 1 base of the junction unmatched. Per the germline V gene, CDR1 is ENHRY and CDR2 is SYGVKD. Authors' analysis steps: Nucleated cell counts were estimated from reference gene primer amplification. Clones were sequenced by immunoSEQ multiplex PCR, and TCRdb holds only the in-frame ones, with some missing. The DNA gave D and trimming, while V, J and clone size come from that table. Found here are 250,000 to 350,000 clones, over 70% of them singletons; the top ten hold 1% to 1.5%. The TCR was taken from a woman aged 45 to 65 with acute or convalescent COVID-19. The rearrangement uses TRBV10-3 and TRBJ2-5; 11 nucleotides agree with TRBD2. Sequenced sample: peripheral blood. This CDR3 is CAISESTSGGETQYF. In nucleotides, the CDR3 is TGTGCCATCAGTGAGTCTACTAGCGGGGGAGAGACCCAGTACTTC.